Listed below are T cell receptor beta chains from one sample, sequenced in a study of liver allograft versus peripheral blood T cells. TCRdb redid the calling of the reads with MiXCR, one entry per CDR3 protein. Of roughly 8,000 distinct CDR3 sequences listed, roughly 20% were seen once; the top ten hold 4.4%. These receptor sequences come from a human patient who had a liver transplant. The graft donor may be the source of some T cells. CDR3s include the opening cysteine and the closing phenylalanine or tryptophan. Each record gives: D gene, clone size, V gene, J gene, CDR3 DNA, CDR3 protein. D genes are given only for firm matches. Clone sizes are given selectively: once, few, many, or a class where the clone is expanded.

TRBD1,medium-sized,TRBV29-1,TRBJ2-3,TGCAGCGTTGCGCGGTCGGGACAGGGATTTTCAGATACGCAGTATTTT,CSVARSGQGFSDTQYF
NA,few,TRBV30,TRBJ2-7,TGTGCCTGGAGCAGAGGATTTTGGGGCTACGAGCAGTACTTC,CAWSRGFWGYEQYF
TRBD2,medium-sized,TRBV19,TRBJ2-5,TGTGCCAGTAGTGGCCTAGCGGGCTCGACCCAGTACTTC,CASSGLAGSTQYF
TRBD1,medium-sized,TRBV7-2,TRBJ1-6,TGTGCCAGCAGCTTAGGAGCGGGACAGGGAAGTTCACCCCTCCACTTT,CASSLGAGQGSSPLHF
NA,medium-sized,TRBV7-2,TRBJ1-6,TGTGCCAGCAGCCTACAGGGTTTACCCCTCCACTTT,CASSLQGLPLHF
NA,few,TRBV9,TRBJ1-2,TGTGCCAGCAGCCAAACCGTCTCCGCAGGGTTTAACTATGGCTACACCTTC,CASSQTVSAGFNYGYTF
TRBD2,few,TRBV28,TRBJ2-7,TGTGCCAGCAGTCCGCCCGGGACTAGCGCCACCTACGAGCAGTACTTC,CASSPPGTSATYEQYF
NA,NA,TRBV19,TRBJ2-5,TGTGCCAGTAGTATGGGGGGGGCTCCCCAAGAGACCCAGTACTTC,CASSMGGAPQETQYF
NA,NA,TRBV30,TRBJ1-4,TGTGCCTGGAGACAGCCGAATGAAAAACTGTTTTTT,CAWRQPNEKLFF
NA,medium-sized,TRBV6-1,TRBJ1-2,TGTGCCAGCAGTGAAGGGGTCCTCGGGGGCTACACCTTC,CASSEGVLGGYTF
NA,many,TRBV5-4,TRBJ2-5,TGTGCCAGCAGCTTCGACAGGGAGGAAGAGACCCAGTACTTC,CASSFDREEETQYF
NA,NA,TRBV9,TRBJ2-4,TGTGCCAGCAGCGTCGGGACCTCCCAGAACATTCAGTACTTC,CASSVGTSQNIQYF
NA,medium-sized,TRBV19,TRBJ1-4,TGTGCCAGTAGTATCGGACAAGCCCTCAGCGATGAAAAACTGTTTTTT,CASSIGQALSDEKLFF
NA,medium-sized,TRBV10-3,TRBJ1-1,TGTGCCATCAGTGGCCGGACATCGAAGGACACTGAAGCTTTCTTT,CAISGRTSKDTEAFF
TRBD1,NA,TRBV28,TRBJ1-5,TGTGCCAGTCCCGACCGGCTAGGGGGCGGCCAGCCCCAGCATTTT,CASPDRLGGGQPQHF
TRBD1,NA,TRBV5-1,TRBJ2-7,TGCGCCAGCAGCCTCTGGACAGGGCCATCCTACGAGCAGTACTTC,CASSLWTGPSYEQYF
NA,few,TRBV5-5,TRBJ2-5,TGTGCCAGCAGCACCGAAAGGGACGCTCAAGAGACCCAGTACTTC,CASSTERDAQETQYF
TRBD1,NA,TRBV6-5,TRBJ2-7,TGTGCCAGCAGTTACTCGGGCGACAGGGCTTTGTACTTC,CASSYSGDRALYF
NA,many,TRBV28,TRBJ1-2,TGTGCCAGCAGTTTATCAGGGAAAGACTATGGCTACACCTTC,CASSLSGKDYGYTF
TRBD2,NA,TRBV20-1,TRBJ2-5,TGCAGTGCCGACGAAGGACTAGCGGGGACAAGAGACTTC,CSADEGLAGTRDF
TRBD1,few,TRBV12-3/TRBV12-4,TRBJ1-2,TGTGCCAGCAGTTCGAACAGGGGTGGTAGGTATGGCTACACCTTC,CASSSNRGGRYGYTF
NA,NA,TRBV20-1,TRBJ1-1,TGCAGTGCTAGTCCACGGGTCGCAACCAGTGAAGCTTTCTTT,CSASPRVATSEAFF
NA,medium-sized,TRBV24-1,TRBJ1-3,TGTGCCACCAGTGACCCTTCTGGAAACACCATATATTTT,CATSDPSGNTIYF
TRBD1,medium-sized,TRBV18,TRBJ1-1,TGTGCCAGCTCACTGGGGGACAGCCTCAACACTGAAGCTTTCTTT,CASSLGDSLNTEAFF
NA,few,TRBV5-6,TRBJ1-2,TGTGCCAGCAGCTTTGGCGGTGCCTATGGCTACACCTTC,CASSFGGAYGYTF
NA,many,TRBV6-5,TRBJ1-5,TGTGCCAGCAATACCAGGGCCTCTAGCAATCAGCCCCAGCATTTT,CASNTRASSNQPQHF
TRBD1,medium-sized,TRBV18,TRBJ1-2,TGTGCCAGCTCACCCCTAGGACAGGGCGGGGGCTATGGCTACACCTTC,CASSPLGQGGGYGYTF